This TCR beta chain derives from a study of blood T cell repertoires in COVID-19 (dated by TCRdb to the early 2020s). A note on the overall study: Recovered participants in ImmuneRACE Cohort 3 were defined by two consecutive negative NP/OP PCR tests, clearance by a healthcare professional, or resolution of symptoms. Where available, HLA class I and class II types were taken from metadata supplied by the sample provider and were not determined by assay-based typing. The repertoires were released in a freely available public database intended as a resource for research on the immune response to SARS-CoV-2. A de-identified subject ID, COVID-19 status, age in years and sex were almost always included in the sample metadata. The material from the prospective study consisted of cDNA or gDNA derived from T cells, B-cell-depleted T cells, or PBMCs. Samples were obtained from the ongoing ImmuneRACE study (first 160 participants) and from 1,254 subjects provided by 6 global collaborators. Samples covering the acute and convalescent phases of COVID-19 were provided by collaborators in the United States, Italy and Spain. The dataset comprised deeply sampled blood TCRbeta repertoires from subjects exposed to, actively infected with, or recovered from COVID-19. Summary of the overall study and its limitations: The amount of clinical and demographic metadata varied by source and participant and was provided uncurated.

Notes on this clone: Its specific antigen is unknown. Base-call qualities are not available, and no considerably larger clone is one nucleotide away.

TCRbeta CDR3 regions were amplified from genomic DNA using the immunoSEQ Assay, a bias-controlled multiplex PCR. In the authors' own workflow: The number of nucleated cells in each sample was estimated from the amplification of reference gene primers within the assay. To quantify the absolute abundance of each unique TCRbeta CDR3 rearrangement, sequence reads were collapsed and filtered. For each sample, productive Simpson clonality was calculated as the square root of Simpson's diversity index across productive rearrangements. The immuneACCESS repertoire file appears here via TCRdb, limited to in-frame rearrangements. These files lack a portion of the clones; in checked studies, under half of the deficit traces to unresolved V genes, and the cause of the others is not known. Clone size and V and J calls were adopted from that table, with D and trimming inferred from the DNA. The sample contains 300,000 to 450,000 clones, approximately 89% of them found a single time. The ten largest clones take up about 1.9% of the sample.

The cysteine opens and the phenylalanine closes a CDR3 of 13 amino acids. Only the CDR3 DNA is retained, 39 bases long and in frame from the first base. V drops 2 bases and J drops 1 base, leaving 6 bases in between. CDR1 is given as SGHKS and CDR2 as YYEKEE, both from the germline V gene (reference sequence). Participants in the prospective study were enrolled through a virtual design, were aged about 18 to 90 years, and lived in 20 to 30 United States geographic areas. In the prospective study, participants were assigned to cohorts based on the clinical history participants reported in a screening survey and a study questionnaire. Mobile phlebotomists in the prospective study collected whole blood, serum and a nasopharyngeal or oropharyngeal swab from every participant. Participants in the prospective study had the option to provide additional blood draws and questionnaires over a 2-month period. Before DNA extraction, blood samples from the prospective study were shipped at room temperature or frozen.

The source material was PBMCs or T cells enriched from blood (not recorded which). This chain joins TRBV5-5 to TRBJ1-1; the D gene is unclear. This receptor was obtained from a man between 35 and 55 years old in a cohort exposed to, infected with or recovered from COVID-19 (not recorded which). The CDR3 protein sequence reads: CASSLTRNTEAFF. The sequence in DNA is TGTGCCAGCAGCTTAACAAGGAACACTGAAGCTTTCTTT.